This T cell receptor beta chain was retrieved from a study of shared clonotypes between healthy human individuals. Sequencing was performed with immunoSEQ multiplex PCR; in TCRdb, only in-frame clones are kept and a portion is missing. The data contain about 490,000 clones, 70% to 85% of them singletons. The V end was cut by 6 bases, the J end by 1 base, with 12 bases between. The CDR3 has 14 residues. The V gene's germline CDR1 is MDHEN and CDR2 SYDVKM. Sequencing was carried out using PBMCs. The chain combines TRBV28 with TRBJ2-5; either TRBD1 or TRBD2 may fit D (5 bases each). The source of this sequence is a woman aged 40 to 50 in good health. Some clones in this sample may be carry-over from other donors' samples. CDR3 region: CASRFAGTQETQYF. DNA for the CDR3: TGTGCCAGCAGGTTTGCCGGGACCCAAGAGACCCAGTACTTC.